The 21 T cell receptor beta chains given below trace back to one sample, sequenced in a study of T cells in Graves' hyperthyroidism and ophthalmopathy. RNA transcripts served as the template for amplifying TCR beta CDR3 regions. An initial round of RT-PCR targeting the TCR CDR3 relied on the HTBI primer set. TCRdb processed the multiplex PCR reads anew with MiXCR; each CDR3 protein has one entry. The table lists more than 350,000 distinct CDR3 sequences, 13% to 15% of them singletons, with around 20% in the top ten. Material: blood. The origin of the receptors is a woman aged 60 to 75 with Graves' ophthalmopathy.

In this sample, this clonotype turned up many times. J is TRBJ1-1 and V is TRBV2; D is unclear. Germline assignment: CDR1 SNHLY and CDR2 FYNNEI. The CDR3 consists of 13 residues. Trimming pared 5 bases from V and 0 bases from J, leaving 7 bases between. As DNA, the CDR3 is TGTGCCAGCAGTTGGACCCTGAACACTGAAGCTTTCTTT. Residues: CASSWTLNTEAFF.

The CDR3 bases are TGCAGCGTTGATACCCCCACAGATACGCAGTATTTT. This sequence encodes CSVDTPTDTQYF. The chain employs TRBV29-1 and TRBJ2-3; D not certain. Germline V gene sequence: CDR1 SQVTM, CDR2 ANQGSEA. The V and J ends lost 3 bases and 2 bases respectively, with 6 bases between them. The CDR3 extends over 12 amino acids.

The chain recombines TRBV20-1 with TRBJ2-7; D might be TRBD1 (6 bases). The CDR3 is 12 residues long. Germline loops: CDR1 DFQATT, CDR2 SNEGSKA (reference sequence). Here the CDR3 DNA reads TGCAGCGTAACAGGGACCTATTACGAGCAGTACTTC. This codes for CSVTGTYYEQYF.

The sample holds many counts of this clonotype. This sequence joins TRBV20-1 and TRBJ1-5; D unresolved. Germline CDR1 and CDR2: DFQATT and SNEGSKA (reference sequence). V dropped 6 bases and J dropped 5 bases, with 14 bases sitting between them. CDR3 length: 13 amino acids. Here the CDR3 reads CSAFSRRDQPQHF. DNA for the CDR3: TGCAGTGCGTTTTCGAGGAGGGATCAGCCCCAGCATTTT.

The gene calls are TRBV7-9 and TRBJ2-7, with 8 bases that match TRBD2. This CDR3 is built from 14 residues. Trimming at V came to 0 bases and at J to 2 bases, leaving 0 bases not matched to a gene. The germline CDR1 and CDR2 sequences are SEHNR and FQNEAQ (reference sequence). Here the CDR3 DNA reads TGTGCCAGCAGCTTAGCTAGCGGGACCTACGAGCAGTACTTC. Its translation is CASSLASGTYEQYF.

This clonotype was observed once. V and J are TRBV2 and TRBJ2-3; 7 nucleotides match TRBD2. V shed 6 bases, J shed 1 base, and the junction held 13 bases outside the gene matches. The CDR3 totals 17 residues. Germline V CDR1 and CDR2: SNHLY, FYNNEI. CDR3 in DNA: TGTGCCAGCAGCTACCCCCCCAGCGGGATCCGCACAGATACGCAGTATTTT. It codes for CASSYPPSGIRTDTQYF.

This clonotype has more than one count but fewer than ten. The chain carries TRBV4-1 and TRBJ1-4, with D maybe TRBD1 (6 bases). The length of the CDR3 is 17 residues. Trimming pared 1 base from V and 1 base from J, leaving 13 bases between. In germline, CDR1 is MGHRA, CDR2 YSYEKL. CDR3 in amino acids: CASSQGQGTGTNEKLFF. Written as DNA, the CDR3 is TGCGCCAGCAGCCAAGGGCAGGGGACTGGAACTAATGAAAAACTGTTTTTT.

In its sample, this clonotype was seen many times. The chain links TRBV28 to TRBJ2-2; D is undetermined. Trimming removed 8 bases from V and 3 bases from J, with 7 bases in between. Germline V CDR1 and CDR2: MDHEN, SYDVKM. The length of the CDR3 is 12 residues. The CDR3 loop reads CASLSYTGELFF. The CDR3 DNA reads TGTGCCAGCCTAAGTTACACCGGGGAGCTGTTTTTT.

This clonotype was seen more than once but under ten times. At one end, the junction sequence differs from germline, possibly due to a read error. The chain links TRBV12-3 or TRBV12-4 to TRBJ2-5; no reliable D call. This CDR3 comprises 11 residues. The CDR3 sequence is CASSYKETQCF. The CDR3 bases are TGTGCCAGCAGTTATAAGGAGACCCAGTGCTTC.

A few counts support this clonotype. The J gene is TRBJ2-1, the V gene TRBV10-3; D may match TRBD1 or TRBD2 (6 bases each). Germline V gives CDR1 ENHRY, CDR2 SYGVKD. V was trimmed by 6 bases and J by 7 bases, leaving 19 bases between them. The CDR3 is 15 residues long. CDR3 sequence (DNA): TGTGCCATCAGAGCAGACCAAGGGGGGAGGAATGAGCAGTTCTTC. It codes for CAIRADQGGRNEQFF.

This clonotype was found many times. The rearrangement links TRBV28 to TRBJ2-1, with D tentatively TRBD1 or TRBD2 (5 bases each). Trimming removed 5 bases from V and 12 bases from J, with 26 bases in between. CDR1 is MDHEN, CDR2 SYDVKM, per germline. CDR3 size: 16 residues. The CDR3 loop reads CASSPSPGTSLLGQFF. In DNA form, the CDR3 reads TGTGCCAGCAGTCCCAGCCCTGGGACCTCCTTATTAGGGCAGTTCTTC.

This clonotype was recorded many times. This chain joins TRBV9 and TRBJ2-2; 8 bases map to TRBD2. The ends lost 2 bases at V and 6 bases at J; junction bases unmatched: 9. CDR3 size: 16 residues. Germline V CDR1 and CDR2: SGDLS, YYNGEE. Here the CDR3 reads CASSVRGTSGAGELFF. Written as DNA, the CDR3 is TGTGCCAGCAGCGTCCGCGGGACTAGTGGCGCCGGGGAGCTGTTTTTT.

This clonotype showed up just a few times. The chain couples TRBV6-1 to TRBJ1-1, with D unresolved. Trimming shortened V by 5 bases and J by 0 bases, and 10 bases separated the two germline ends. Germline V CDR1 and CDR2: MNHNS, SASEGT. The CDR3 has 14 residues. CDR3 in DNA: TGTGCCAGCAGTCGACACCTCATGAACACTGAAGCTTTCTTT. Amino acid sequence: CASSRHLMNTEAFF.

This clonotype was seen at least ten times. The rearrangement joins TRBV6-1 to TRBJ2-3, with TRBD1 matching 8 bases. Trimming at V came to 2 bases and at J to 5 bases, leaving 6 bases not matched to a gene. Germline CDR1 MNHNS, CDR2 SASEGT. The CDR3 contains 15 residues. Written as DNA, the CDR3 is TGTGCCAGCAGTGAACGCAGGGGGCAGGGAGATACGCAGTATTTT. It is translated as CASSERRGQGDTQYF.

V and J are TRBV3-1 and TRBJ1-4; D not certain. With 4 bases removed from V and 3 bases from J, the gap between germline ends came to 15 bases. This CDR3 comprises 16 residues. Germline V CDR1 and CDR2: LGHDT, YNNKEL (reference sequence). DNA for the CDR3: TGTGCCAGCAGCCTTGGGTCATCCGGGGCTAATGAAAAACTGTTTTTT. Residues: CASSLGSSGANEKLFF.

This clonotype was seen ten or more times. This rearrangement joins TRBV11-3 to TRBJ2-7; 8 nucleotides agree with TRBD2. V dropped 2 bases and J dropped 3; count of bases not matched to a gene: 12. The CDR3 is made up of 17 amino acids. Germline CDR1 is SGHNT and CDR2 is YENEEA. The CDR3 spells CASSLTGGRTILYEQYF. In DNA form, the CDR3 reads TGTGCCAGCAGCTTAACGGGGGGGAGGACAATCCTCTACGAGCAGTACTTC.

This clonotype was detected only a few times. Here the CDR3 DNA reads TGTGCCACCAGCAGAGATTCGGGGCAGTGGGCCTACGAGCAGTACTTC. The encoded protein is CATSRDSGQWAYEQYF. The chain couples TRBV15 to TRBJ2-7; D tentatively reads TRBD1 or TRBD2 (5 bases each). The length of the CDR3 is 16 residues. Germline V gives CDR1 LNHNV, CDR2 YYDKDF (reference sequence). Between the trimmed V and J ends, which lost 0 bases and 2 bases, there was a span of 14 bases.

This clonotype has ten or more counts. The V call is TRBV7-8, the J call TRBJ2-1, with 8 nucleotides matching TRBD1. From germline, CDR1 is SGHVS and CDR2 FQNEAQ. Trimming at V came to 5 bases and at J to 5 bases, leaving 11 bases not matched to a gene. The CDR3 covers 16 residues. CDR3 protein: CASSKSTGAIDNEQFF. The CDR3 nucleotides are TGTGCCAGCAGCAAGTCGACAGGGGCGATCGACAATGAGCAGTTCTTC.

This clonotype was counted only a few times. The rearrangement links TRBV20-1 to TRBJ2-7; 7 bases agree with TRBD1. CDR1 is DFQATT and CDR2 is SNEGSKA in the germline V gene (reference sequence). The CDR3 totals 17 residues. The V and J ends lost 6 bases and 5 bases, in that order; junction bases with no gene match: 22. CDR3 bases: TGCAGTGCAACCCCAGGTCCCGTTAGGGGGCTAGAACACGAGCAGTACTTC. It yields the protein CSATPGPVRGLEHEQYF.

This clonotype has a handful of counts. J is TRBJ2-3 and V is TRBV12-3 or TRBV12-4; D is possibly TRBD1 (6 bases). Deletions cut 1 base from V and 2 bases from J, with 7 bases between. This CDR3 has 14 amino acids. CDR3 coding DNA: TGTGCCAGCAGTTTAGACAGGGACACAGATACGCAGTATTTT. This translates into CASSLDRDTDTQYF.

The table lists this clonotype with a few counts. This rearrangement joins TRBV29-1 to TRBJ2-7; 9 bases are a match to TRBD2. In germline, CDR1 is SQVTM, CDR2 ANQGSEA. The junction had 5 bases not matched to a gene; V was cut back by 7 bases and J by 1 base. CDR3 size: 13 residues. CDR3 coding DNA: TGCAGCGGCCGCGGGGGGGGATCCTACGAGCAGTACTTC. Translation: CSGRGGGSYEQYF.